The source of this TCR beta chain is a study of identical twins. Whole-study findings and limits: Out-of-frame alpha sequences common to twins exhibited an excess of low generation probability.

One entry per CDR3 protein results from TCRdb running MiXCR on the 5' RACE reads. Here the sample spans fewer than 500,000 distinct CDR3 sequences, 20% to 25% being singletons. This clonotype was seen a few times. Its antigen is not identified. These data are also associated with another study on T cells expressing NK-cell markers.

Sequencing used CD4+ T cells sorted from blood. The receptor's source is a woman younger than 30 in good health.

The CDR3: CATREAGTGNTGELFF. The CDR3 region has the DNA TGTGCCACCAGAGAGGCCGGGACAGGGAACACCGGGGAGCTGTTTTTT. The chain uses TRBV24-1 and TRBJ2-2; 8 bases align to TRBD1. The CDR3 spans 16 residues. CDR1 KGHDR and CDR2 SFDVKD come from the germline V gene. The V and J ends lost 7 bases and 1 base, in that order; junction bases with no gene match: 7.